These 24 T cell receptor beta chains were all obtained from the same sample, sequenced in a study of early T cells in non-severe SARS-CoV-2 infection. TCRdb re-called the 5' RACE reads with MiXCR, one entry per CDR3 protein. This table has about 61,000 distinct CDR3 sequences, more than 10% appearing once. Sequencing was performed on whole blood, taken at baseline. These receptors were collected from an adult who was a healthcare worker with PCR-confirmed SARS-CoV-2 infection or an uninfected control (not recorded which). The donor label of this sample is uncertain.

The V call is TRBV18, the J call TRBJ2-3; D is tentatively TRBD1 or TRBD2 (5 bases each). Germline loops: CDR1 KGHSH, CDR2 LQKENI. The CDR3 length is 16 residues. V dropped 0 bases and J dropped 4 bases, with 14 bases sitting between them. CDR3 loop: CASSPPSRGQPDTQYF. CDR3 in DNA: TGTGCCAGCTCACCACCGTCCCGGGGCCAGCCAGATACGCAGTATTTT.

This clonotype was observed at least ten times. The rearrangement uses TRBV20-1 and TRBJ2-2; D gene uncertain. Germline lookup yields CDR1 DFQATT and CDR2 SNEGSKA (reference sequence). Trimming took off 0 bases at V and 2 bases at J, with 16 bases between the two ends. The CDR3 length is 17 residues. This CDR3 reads CSARDFSGQKNTGELFF. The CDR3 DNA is TGCAGTGCTAGAGATTTTTCCGGGCAGAAAAACACCGGGGAGCTGTTTTTT.

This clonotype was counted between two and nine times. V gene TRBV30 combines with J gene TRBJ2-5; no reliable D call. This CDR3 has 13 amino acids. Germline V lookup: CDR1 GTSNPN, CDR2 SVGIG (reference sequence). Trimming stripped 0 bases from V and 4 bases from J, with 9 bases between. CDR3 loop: CAWSVSGPETQYF. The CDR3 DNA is TGTGCCTGGAGTGTGTCCGGGCCAGAGACCCAGTACTTC.

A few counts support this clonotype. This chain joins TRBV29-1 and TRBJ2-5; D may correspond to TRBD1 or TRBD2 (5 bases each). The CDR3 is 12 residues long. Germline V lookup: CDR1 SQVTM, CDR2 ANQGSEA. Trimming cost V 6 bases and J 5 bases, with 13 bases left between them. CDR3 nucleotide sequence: TGCAGCGTCATTAAGAGGGGTGAGACCCAGTACTTC. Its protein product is CSVIKRGETQYF.

CDR3 protein: CASSPLQGSNPTSRAQYF. The CDR3 coding sequence is TGTGCCAGCTCACCACTACAGGGATCGAACCCGACTAGCCGTGCGCAGTATTTT. This chain links TRBV18 with TRBJ2-3, with D perhaps matching TRBD2 (7 bases). The V end was cut by 1 base, the J end by 10 bases, with 27 bases between. The CDR3 loop spans 18 amino acids. In germline, CDR1 is KGHSH, CDR2 LQKENI.

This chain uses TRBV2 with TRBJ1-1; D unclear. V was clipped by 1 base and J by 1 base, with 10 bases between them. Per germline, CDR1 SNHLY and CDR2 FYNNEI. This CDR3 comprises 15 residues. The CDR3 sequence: CASSEGRVSNTEAFF. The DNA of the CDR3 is TGTGCCAGCAGTGAAGGGAGAGTATCGAACACTGAAGCTTTCTTT.

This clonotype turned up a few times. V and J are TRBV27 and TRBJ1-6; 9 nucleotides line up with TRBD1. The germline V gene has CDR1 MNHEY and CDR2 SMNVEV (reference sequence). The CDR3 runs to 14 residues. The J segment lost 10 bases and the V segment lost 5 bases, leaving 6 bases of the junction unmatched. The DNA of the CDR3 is TGTGCCAGCAGTGGCGGGACAGGGAACTCACCCCTCCACTTT. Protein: CASSGGTGNSPLHF.

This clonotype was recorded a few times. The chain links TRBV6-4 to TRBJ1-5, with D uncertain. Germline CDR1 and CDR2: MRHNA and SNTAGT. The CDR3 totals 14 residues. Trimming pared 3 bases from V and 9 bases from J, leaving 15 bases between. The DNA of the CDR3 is TGTGCCAGCAGTGAAGAGATCTCGACATGGCCCCAGCATTTT. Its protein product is CASSEEISTWPQHF.

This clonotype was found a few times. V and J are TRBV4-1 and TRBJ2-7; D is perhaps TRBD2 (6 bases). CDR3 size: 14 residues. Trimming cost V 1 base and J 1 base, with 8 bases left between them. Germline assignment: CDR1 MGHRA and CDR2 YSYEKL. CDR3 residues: CASSQGDWSYEQYV. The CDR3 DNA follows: TGCGCCAGCAGCCAAGGGGACTGGTCCTACGAGCAGTACGTC.

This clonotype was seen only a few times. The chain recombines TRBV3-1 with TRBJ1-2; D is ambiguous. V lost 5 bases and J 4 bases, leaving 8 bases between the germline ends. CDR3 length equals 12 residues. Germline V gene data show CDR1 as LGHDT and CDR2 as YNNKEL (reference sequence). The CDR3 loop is CASSGVRYGYTF. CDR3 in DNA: TGTGCCAGCAGCGGGGTTCGCTATGGCTACACCTTC.

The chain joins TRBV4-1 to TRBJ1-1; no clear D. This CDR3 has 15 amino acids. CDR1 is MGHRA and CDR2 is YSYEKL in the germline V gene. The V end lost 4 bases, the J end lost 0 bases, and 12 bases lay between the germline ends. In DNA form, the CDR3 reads TGCGCCAGCAGCCGGATATCTTATATGAACACTGAAGCTTTCTTT. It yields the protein CASSRISYMNTEAFF.

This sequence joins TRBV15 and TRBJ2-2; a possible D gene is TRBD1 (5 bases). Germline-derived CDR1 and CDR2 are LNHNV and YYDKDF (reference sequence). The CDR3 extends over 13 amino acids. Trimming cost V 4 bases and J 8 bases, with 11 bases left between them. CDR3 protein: CATSTYRLGELFF. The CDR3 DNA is TGTGCCACCAGCACATACAGGCTGGGGGAGCTGTTTTTT.

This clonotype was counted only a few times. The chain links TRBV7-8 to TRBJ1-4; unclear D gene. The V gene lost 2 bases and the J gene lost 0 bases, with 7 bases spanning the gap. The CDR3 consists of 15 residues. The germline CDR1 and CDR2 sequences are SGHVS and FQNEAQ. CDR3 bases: TGTGCCAGCAGCTTAATACATACAACTAATGAAAAACTGTTTTTT. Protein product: CASSLIHTTNEKLFF.

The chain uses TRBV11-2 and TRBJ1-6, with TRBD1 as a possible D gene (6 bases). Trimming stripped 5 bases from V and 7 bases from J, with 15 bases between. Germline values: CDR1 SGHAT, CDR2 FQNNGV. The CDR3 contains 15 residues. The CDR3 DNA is TGTGCCAGCAGCCCCGCACACGGGGGCAATTCACCCCTCCACTTT. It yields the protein CASSPAHGGNSPLHF.

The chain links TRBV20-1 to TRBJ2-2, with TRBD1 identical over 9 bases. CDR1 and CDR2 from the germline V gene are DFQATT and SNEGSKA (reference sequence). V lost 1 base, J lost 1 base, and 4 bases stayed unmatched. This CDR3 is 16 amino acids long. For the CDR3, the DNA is TGCAGTGCTAGAGCCGCGGGACAGGGGAACACCGGGGAGCTGTTTTTT. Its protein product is CSARAAGQGNTGELFF.

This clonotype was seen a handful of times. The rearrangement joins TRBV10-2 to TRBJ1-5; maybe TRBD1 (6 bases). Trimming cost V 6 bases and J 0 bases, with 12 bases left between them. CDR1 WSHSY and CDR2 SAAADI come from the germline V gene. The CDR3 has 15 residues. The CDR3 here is CASRGGGYSNQPQHF. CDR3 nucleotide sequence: TGCGCCAGCAGGGGAGGGGGATATAGCAATCAGCCCCAGCATTTT.

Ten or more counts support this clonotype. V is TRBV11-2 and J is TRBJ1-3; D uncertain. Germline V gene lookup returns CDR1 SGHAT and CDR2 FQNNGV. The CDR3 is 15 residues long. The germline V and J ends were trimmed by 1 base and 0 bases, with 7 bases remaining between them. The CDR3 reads CASSLVSDSGNTIYF. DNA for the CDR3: TGTGCCAGCAGCTTAGTTTCGGACTCTGGAAACACCATATATTTT.

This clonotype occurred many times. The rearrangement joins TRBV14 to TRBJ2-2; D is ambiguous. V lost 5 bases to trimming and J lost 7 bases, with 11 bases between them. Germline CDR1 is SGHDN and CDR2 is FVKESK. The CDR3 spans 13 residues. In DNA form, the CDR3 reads TGTGCCAGCAGCTTTAGTTCCCACGGGGAGCTGTTTTTT. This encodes CASSFSSHGELFF.

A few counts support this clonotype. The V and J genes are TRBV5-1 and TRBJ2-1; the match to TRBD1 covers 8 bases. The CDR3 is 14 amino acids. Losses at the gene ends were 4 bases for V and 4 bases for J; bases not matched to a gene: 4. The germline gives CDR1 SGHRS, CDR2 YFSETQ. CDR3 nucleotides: TGCGCCAGCAGCAGGGGACAGGCTTACAATGAGCAGTTCTTC. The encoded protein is CASSRGQAYNEQFF.

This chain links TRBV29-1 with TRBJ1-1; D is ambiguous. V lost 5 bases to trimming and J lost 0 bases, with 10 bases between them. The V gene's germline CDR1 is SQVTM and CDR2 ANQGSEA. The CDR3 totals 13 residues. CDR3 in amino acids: CSVRLSMNTEAFF. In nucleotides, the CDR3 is TGCAGCGTTCGTCTCAGTATGAACACTGAAGCTTTCTTT.

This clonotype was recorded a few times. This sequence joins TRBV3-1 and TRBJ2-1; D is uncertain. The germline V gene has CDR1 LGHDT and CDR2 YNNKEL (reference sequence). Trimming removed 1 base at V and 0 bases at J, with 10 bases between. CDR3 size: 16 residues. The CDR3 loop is CASSQGPINSYNEQFF. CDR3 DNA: TGTGCCAGCAGCCAAGGACCCATAAACTCCTACAATGAGCAGTTCTTC.

The CDR3 is CASSYRDGQNIQYF. DNA of the CDR3: TGTGCCAGCAGTTATCGGGACGGCCAAAACATTCAGTACTTC. This chain connects TRBV6-5 to TRBJ2-4; D is perhaps TRBD1 or TRBD2 (5 bases each). The CDR3 runs 14 residues. The V gene lost 3 bases and the J gene lost 5 bases, with 11 bases spanning the gap. Germline loops: CDR1 MNHEY, CDR2 SVGAGI.

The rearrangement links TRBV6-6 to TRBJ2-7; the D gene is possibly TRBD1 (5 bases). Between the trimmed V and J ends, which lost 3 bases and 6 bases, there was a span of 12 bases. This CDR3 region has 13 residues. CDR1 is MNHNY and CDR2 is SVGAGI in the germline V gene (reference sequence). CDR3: CASSYIQGSEQYV. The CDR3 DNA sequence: TGTGCCAGCAGTTATATTCAGGGTTCCGAGCAGTACGTC.

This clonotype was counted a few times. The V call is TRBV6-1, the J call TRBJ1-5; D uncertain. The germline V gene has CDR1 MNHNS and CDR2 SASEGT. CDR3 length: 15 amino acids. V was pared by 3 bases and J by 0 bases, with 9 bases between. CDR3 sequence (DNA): TGTGCCAGCAGTGACGGTGCTACTAGCAATCAGCCCCAGCATTTT. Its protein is CASSDGATSNQPQHF.